This T cell receptor (beta chain) stems from a study of regulatory T cells in long-lasting Graves disease listed by TCRdb under 2021. Turning to the overall study: Persistent Graves' disease meant more than 5 years of antithyroid drug treatment with TSH receptor autoantibodies that stayed positive. Peripheral blood TCR sequencing and RNA sequencing compared persistent Graves' disease patients with newly diagnosed Graves' disease patients. The study was conducted in China and was registered as a clinical trial. A total of about 35 samples underwent TCR sequencing, from some 13 patients with persistent Graves' disease and some 20 patients with newly diagnosed Graves' disease. Antithyroid drugs had been taken for 8.5 to 11 years on average by persistent Graves' disease patients in the clinical cohort. Results and caveats for the whole study, not just this receptor: Patients with persistent disease shared more public clonotypes (approximately 2,500) than newly diagnosed patients did (nearly 1,000). Because the primary lesion, thyroid tissue, could not be accessed, the study looked at peripheral blood alone. Persistent Graves' disease patients showed lower TCR Shannon entropy and fewer highly expanded clones than newly diagnosed patients, suggesting clonal expansion. Sequencing and analysis were restricted to the TCR beta chain. Persistent disease showed preferential use of TRBV28, TRBJ1-2 and TRBJ2-5, whereas newly diagnosed disease favored TRBV20-1 and TRBJ2-1. The authors acknowledged the small sample size as a limitation that may reduce accuracy.

In light of the paper, this sample's time point label describes: persistent/refractory GD, antithyroid drugs over 5 years with positive TRAb. RNA was extracted from PBMCs in TRIzol for both TCR sequencing and RNA sequencing. Graves' disease was diagnosed according to American Thyroid Association guidelines. Recruitment of patients was carried out at an endocrinology department in Xi'an, China. Each patient gave approximately 9 milliliters of peripheral blood, collected in an EDTA anticoagulant tube. Ficoll Paque Plus density gradient separation was used to isolate PBMCs, and no further T cell sorting was done. An Agilent 2100 Bioanalyzer and agarose gel were used to check RNA quality, and a NanoDrop 2000 was used to measure RNA concentration. Including the terminal cysteine and phenylalanine, the CDR3 comprises 13 residues. Left in the record is the CDR3 DNA by itself, 39 bases read in frame from the first base. Sequences SNHLY (CDR1) and FYNNEI (CDR2) are obtained from the germline V gene. Clipping removes 7 bases from V and 3 bases from J, with 3 as the unmatched junction base count.

The library was produced with multiplex PCR. TCRdb names Illumina HiSeq 4000 as the instrument used. TCR beta libraries were built with iRepertoire HTBI primers and Arm-PCR amplification of CDR3 regions. Before sequencing, the PCR products went through gel purification. The published analysis was carried out like this. Across samples, 62 TRBV and 13 to 15 TRBJ segments were identified and used for gene usage analysis of CDR3 amino acid clonotypes. Filtered high-quality paired reads were merged into contigs using COPE and FqMerger. BLAST was used to align contigs to IMGT TRBV, TRBD and TRBJ reference genes, with CDR3 defined following IMGT. Clonotypes above 0.1% frequency were classified as highly expanded clones. Shannon entropy was used to measure repertoire diversity, and the Gini coefficient was used to measure V-J evenness. A clonotype found in more than one individual was treated as public. TCRdb passed the public sequencing reads through fastp at Q25 and MiXCR, retaining productive beta sequences. Each entry merges the rows of one CDR3 protein and shows their most common DNA and genes. In this record, the V and J calls reflect TCRdb's handling and not the investigators' own analysis. This sample gives roughly 700,000 distinct CDR3 sequences in total; approximately 29% of them show up just once. The biggest ten clones account for roughly 46% of the sample.

This clonotype has a count of ten or more. This clone's antigen is unknown. No base quality values were provided; no much bigger clone lies one nucleotide off. Sample: peripheral blood mononuclear cells (PBMCs), taken when the disease was refractory, from a patient treated with antithyroid drugs. The V and J segments used are TRBV2 and TRBJ1-1; 9 bases in between match TRBD1. The clonotype was recovered from a female donor with Graves disease. CDR3 protein: CASTRDRDTEAFF. The sequenced DNA is TGTGCCAGCACAAGGGACAGGGACACTGAAGCTTTCTTT.